This T cell receptor (beta chain) comes out of a study of cytomegalovirus exposure and HLA in healthy donors. Study results and caveats: Indistinguishable V segments, including TRBV6-2 and TRBV6-3, were excluded. A few CMV-associated chains proved CMV antigen-specific in vitro. Certain sequence variants were highly shared and formed a cluster, and this cluster was likely a sequencing artifact.

The donors gave bone marrow, and they were healthy. It was with 60 Vbeta and 13 Jbeta primers that the PCR ran. Measured with immunoSEQ multiplex PCR; TCRdb has only the in-frame clones, and not every one. Seen here are around 90,000 clones, approximately 60% observed once, and the top ten hold over 5%. This clone was seen a few times. The target antigen is unknown. There are 10 residues in the CDR3. The germline CDR1 and CDR2 sequences are DFQATT and SNEGSKA (reference sequence). Trimming left V 4 bases short and J 6 bases short, with 7 bases between. The chain carries TRBV20-1 and TRBJ2-7, with no clear D. This receptor was taken from a woman between 25 and 40 years old in good health and CMV-seropositive. The sequencing sample was made of PBMCs. The DNA for the CDR3 is TGCAGTGCTACCCGGTTCGAGCAGTACTTC. This codes for CSATRFEQYF.